Described below is a single T cell receptor beta chain sequence and its context. Its cognate antigen is unknown. The length of the CDR3 is 12 residues. Germline loops: CDR1 LNHDA, CDR2 SQIVND (reference sequence). V shed 4 bases and J shed 7 bases, with 7 bases lying between them. The sample is drawn from a study of siplizumab effects on memory and regulatory T cells. Every sample had 80,000 to 100,000 of its TCR templates assayed. Here immunoSEQ multiplex PCR was the method, and the copy in TCRdb shows in-frame clones only, minus some. The sample has roughly 69,000 clones; roughly 83% are singletons. The study, taken as a whole, reports: Memory cells that were CD4+ and unstimulated gave rise to alloreactive sequences, which siplizumab significantly reduced. Contribution to the alloresponse seemed major for naive T cells, which also seemed more diverse than memory cells.

The V and J genes are TRBV19 and TRBJ2-2; D is perhaps TRBD1 or TRBD2 (6 bases each). The receptor was derived from a human donor in good health. The sequencing sample was made of memory CD4+ T cells sorted from blood. CDR3 sequence reads: CASSKGGGELFF. Here the CDR3 DNA reads TGTGCCAGTAGTAAGGGGGGCGGGGAGCTGTTTTTT.